The 7 T cell receptor beta chains below were found in one sample sequenced in a study of regulatory T cells in long-lasting Graves disease. Described time point: newly diagnosed GD, antithyroid drugs for less than 3 months. From PBMCs, RNA was extracted and then used to make the TCR library. With iRepertoire HTBI primers and Arm-PCR of CDR3 regions, TCR beta libraries were built. TCRdb analysed the multiplex PCR reads with MiXCR anew, one entry per CDR3 protein. The table records a few hundred thousand distinct CDR3 sequences, 20% of them present only once. The specimen comprised peripheral blood mononuclear cells (PBMCs), sampled at new diagnosis, from a patient treated with antithyroid drugs. The source of these receptors is a female donor with Graves disease.

This clonotype was seen a handful of times. The chain couples TRBV19 to TRBJ2-7; D ambiguous. The germline CDR1 and CDR2 sequences are LNHDA and SQIVND (reference sequence). The CDR3 spans 13 residues. Trimming shortened V by 1 base and J by 3 bases, and 7 bases separated the two germline ends. CDR3 sequence reads: CASSIAPFYEQYF. CDR3 bases: TGTGCCAGTAGTATAGCCCCGTTCTACGAGCAGTACTTC. Full variable domain (outside the CDR3, taken from reference TRBV19 and TRBJ2-7): DGGITQSPKYLFRKEGQNVTLSCEQNLNHDAMYWYRQDPGQGLRLIYYSQIVNDFQKGDIAEGYSVSREKKESFPLTVTSAQKNPTAFYLCASSIAPFYEQYFGPGTRLTVT.

The chain joins TRBV27 to TRBJ2-7; D may match TRBD1 or TRBD2 (5 bases each). This CDR3 region has 15 residues. Trimming shortened V by 2 bases and J by 1 base, and 12 bases separated the two germline ends. Per germline, CDR1 MNHEY and CDR2 SMNVEV (reference sequence). The CDR3 region is CASSLRQGGSYEQYF. For the CDR3, the DNA is TGTGCCAGCAGTTTAAGGCAGGGCGGGTCCTACGAGCAGTACTTC.

This clonotype was counted at least ten times. J is TRBJ2-1 and V is TRBV24-1; perhaps TRBD1 as D (5 bases). The CDR3 length is 13 residues. Trimming removed 6 bases from V and 6 bases from J, with 11 bases in between. The germline V gene has CDR1 KGHDR and CDR2 SFDVKD. CDR3 in amino acids: CATSPQDPNEQFF. CDR3 DNA: TGTGCCACCAGTCCACAGGATCCCAATGAGCAGTTCTTC.

The chain couples TRBV7-2 to TRBJ2-1, with TRBD2 matching 10 bases. Looked up from germline, CDR1 is SGHTA and CDR2 is FQGNSA. There are 16 residues in the CDR3. J lost 6 bases, V lost 3 bases, and 8 bases had no gene match. In nucleotides, the CDR3 is TGTGCCAGCAGCTTTCCGACCGGGACTAGCGTCAATGAGCAGTTCTTC. Amino acid sequence: CASSFPTGTSVNEQFF.

This clonotype was detected ten times or more. J is TRBJ2-7 and V is TRBV10-3; 10 bases map to TRBD1. Germline CDR1 and CDR2: ENHRY and SYGVKD. J gave up 6 bases and V 6 bases, and 5 bases lay outside the gene matches. CDR3 length: 13 residues. CDR3 loop: CAIRPGQGFEQYF. The CDR3 coding sequence is TGTGCCATCAGACCGGGACAGGGGTTCGAGCAGTACTTC.

This clonotype was seen many times. The J gene is TRBJ2-5, the V gene TRBV12-3 or TRBV12-4; D uncertain. The V end was cut by 6 bases, the J end by 0 bases, with 11 bases between. The CDR3 loop spans 14 amino acids. CDR3 DNA sequence: TGTGCCAGCAGACCCGACCAGTACCAAGAGACCCAGTACTTC. This codes for CASRPDQYQETQYF.

This clonotype was seen ten or more times. The rearrangement joins TRBV5-1 to TRBJ1-2; tentatively, D is TRBD1 (6 bases). Germline CDR1 is SGHRS and CDR2 is YFSETQ. CDR3 length: 15 amino acids. V was clipped by 1 base and J by 2 bases, with 12 bases between them. The CDR3 reads CASSLLWGQNYGYTF. The CDR3 DNA reads as TGCGCCAGCAGCTTGTTGTGGGGACAAAACTATGGCTACACCTTC.